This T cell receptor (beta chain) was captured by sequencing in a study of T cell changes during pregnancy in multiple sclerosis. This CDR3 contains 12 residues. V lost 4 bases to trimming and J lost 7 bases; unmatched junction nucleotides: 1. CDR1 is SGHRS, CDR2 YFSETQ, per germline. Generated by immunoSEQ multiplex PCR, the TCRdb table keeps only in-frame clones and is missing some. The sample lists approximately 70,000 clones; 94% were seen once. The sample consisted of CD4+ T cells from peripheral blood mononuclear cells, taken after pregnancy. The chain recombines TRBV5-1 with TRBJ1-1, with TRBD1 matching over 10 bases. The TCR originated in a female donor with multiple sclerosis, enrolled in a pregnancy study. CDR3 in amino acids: CASSGQGVEAFF. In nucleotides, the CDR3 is TGCGCCAGCAGCGGACAGGGGGTTGAAGCTTTCTTT.